One TCR beta chain is described in this entry. Its antigen is not known. CDR1 is MGHRA and CDR2 is YSYEKL in the germline V gene. V dropped 4 bases and J dropped 3 bases, with 13 bases sitting between them. The CDR3 spans 15 residues. Prepared TCR beta cDNA libraries contained unique molecular identifiers. Input populations of about 0.85 to 11 million T cells gave rise to around 480,000 cDNA molecules. Each CDR3 protein gets one entry after TCRdb re-called the PCR reads with MiXCR. The table lists 550,000 to 700,000 distinct CDR3 sequences, 44% of them singletons. This entry belongs to a study of post-analysis software for immune sequencing data. Overall study context: Multiple sclerosis in the patients followed relapsing-remitting, secondary progressive and progressive-relapsing courses.

Study-wide results and limits: Controls had lower frequencies than patients of about 5 TRBV segments, which included TRBV5-6, TRBV5-1 and TRBV20-1.

V and J are TRBV4-1 and TRBJ2-1, with D possibly TRBD2 on 6 matching bases. The sequence was obtained from a girl aged 10 to 17 with multiple sclerosis. The sequenced sample consisted of blood. CDR3 sequence (DNA): TGCGCCAGCAGCCCCAAGGGCGGGGACTACAATGAGCAGTTCTTC. Amino acids: CASSPKGGDYNEQFF.